Detailed here is one T cell receptor beta chain. This sample stems from a study of control samples from healthy donors and cancer patients. Trimming removed 7 bases from V and 5 bases from J, with 13 bases in between. Germline-derived CDR1 and CDR2 are KGHDR and SFDVKD. The CDR3 spans 13 residues. Assay: immunoSEQ multiplex PCR; the TCRdb copy retains only in-frame clones and omits some. The sample holds about 40,000 clones, 90% to 95% seen once. This chain links TRBV24-1 with TRBJ1-1; D is unclear. The sequenced sample was blood. The sequence derives from a woman in her forties or fifties in good health. The DNA of the CDR3 is TGTGCCACCAGCCAAACGACCGCAACTGAAGCTTTCTTT. It codes for CATSQTTATEAFF.